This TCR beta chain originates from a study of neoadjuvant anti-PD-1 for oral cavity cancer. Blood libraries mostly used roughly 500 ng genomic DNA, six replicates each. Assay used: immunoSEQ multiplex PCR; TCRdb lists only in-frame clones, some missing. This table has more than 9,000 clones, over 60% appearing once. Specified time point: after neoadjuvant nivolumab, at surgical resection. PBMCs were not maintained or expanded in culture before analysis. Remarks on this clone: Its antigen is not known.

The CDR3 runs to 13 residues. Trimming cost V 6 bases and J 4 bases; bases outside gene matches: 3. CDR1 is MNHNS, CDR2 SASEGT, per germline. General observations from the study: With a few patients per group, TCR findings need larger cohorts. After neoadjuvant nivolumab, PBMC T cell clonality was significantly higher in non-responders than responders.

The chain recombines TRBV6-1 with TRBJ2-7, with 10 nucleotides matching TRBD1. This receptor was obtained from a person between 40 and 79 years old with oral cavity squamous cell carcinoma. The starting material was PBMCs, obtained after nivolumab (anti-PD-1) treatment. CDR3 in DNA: TGTGCCAGCAGCGGGGACAGGGGTTACGAGCAGTACTTC. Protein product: CASSGDRGYEQYF.